The sequence of this T cell receptor (beta chain) was determined in a study of cytomegalovirus exposure and HLA in healthy donors. The PCR contained 60 Vbeta and 13 Jbeta primers. Assay used: immunoSEQ multiplex PCR; TCRdb lists only in-frame clones, some missing. There are around 150,000 clones in the sample; approximately 80% occur only once, and approximately 15% lies in the top ten. Though nominally healthy at sampling, donors likely had unrecorded immune exposures. The germline gives CDR1 GTSNPN, CDR2 SVGIG (reference sequence). This CDR3 has 15 residues. V lost 1 base, J lost 6 bases, and 16 bases lay in between. Worth noting for this clone: The antigen is undetermined.

Study-wide results and limits: Judged likely to be a sequencing artifact was a cluster of highly shared sequence variants. Presence/absence analyses treated sequencing depth as roughly uniform across donors.

The source of this sequence is a woman aged 40 to 50 in good health and CMV-seronegative. The chain combines TRBV30 with TRBJ1-5; tentatively, D is TRBD1 (6 bases). Material for sequencing was PBMCs. DNA for the CDR3: TGTGCCTGGAGTGCTAAACAGGGAACGGTTCAGCCCCAGCATTTT. Amino acids: CAWSAKQGTVQPQHF.